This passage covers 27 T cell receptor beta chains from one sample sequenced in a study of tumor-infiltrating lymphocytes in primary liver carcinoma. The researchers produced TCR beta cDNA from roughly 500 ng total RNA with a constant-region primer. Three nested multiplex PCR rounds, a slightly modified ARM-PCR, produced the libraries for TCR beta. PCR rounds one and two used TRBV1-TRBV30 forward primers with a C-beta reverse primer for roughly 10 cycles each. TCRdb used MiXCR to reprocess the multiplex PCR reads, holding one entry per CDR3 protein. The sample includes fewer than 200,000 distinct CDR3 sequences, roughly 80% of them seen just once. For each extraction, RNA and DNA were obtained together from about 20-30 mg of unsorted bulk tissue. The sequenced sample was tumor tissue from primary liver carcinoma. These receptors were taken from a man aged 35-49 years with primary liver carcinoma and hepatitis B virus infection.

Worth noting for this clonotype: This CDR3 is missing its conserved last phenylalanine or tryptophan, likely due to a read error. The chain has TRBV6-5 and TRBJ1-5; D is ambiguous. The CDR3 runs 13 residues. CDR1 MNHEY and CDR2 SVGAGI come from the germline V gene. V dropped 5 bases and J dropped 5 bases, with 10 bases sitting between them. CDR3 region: CASSDIRDQPQHY. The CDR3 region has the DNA TGTGCCAGCAGTGACATCCGTGATCAGCCCCAGCATTAT.

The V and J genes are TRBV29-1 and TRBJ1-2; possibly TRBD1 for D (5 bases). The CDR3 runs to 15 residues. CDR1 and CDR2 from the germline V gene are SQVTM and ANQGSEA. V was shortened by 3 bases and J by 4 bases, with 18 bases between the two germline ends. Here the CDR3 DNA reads TGCAGCGTTGAGCAGGGCTGGGGCATGGTCTATGGCTACACCTTC. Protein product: CSVEQGWGMVYGYTF.

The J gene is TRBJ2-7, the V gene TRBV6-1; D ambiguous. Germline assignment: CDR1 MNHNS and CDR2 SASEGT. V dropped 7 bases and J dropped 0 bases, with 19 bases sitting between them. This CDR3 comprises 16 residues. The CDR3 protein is CASIPNGALSSYEQYF. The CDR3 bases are TGTGCCAGCATTCCTAACGGAGCCCTAAGCTCCTACGAGCAGTACTTC.

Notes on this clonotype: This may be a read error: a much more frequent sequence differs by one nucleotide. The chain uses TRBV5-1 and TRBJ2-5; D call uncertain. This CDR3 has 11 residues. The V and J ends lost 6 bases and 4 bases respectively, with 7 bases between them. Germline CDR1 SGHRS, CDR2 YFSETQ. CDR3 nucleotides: TGCGCCAGCAACTGGGGAGAGACCCAGTACTTC. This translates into CASNWGETQYF.

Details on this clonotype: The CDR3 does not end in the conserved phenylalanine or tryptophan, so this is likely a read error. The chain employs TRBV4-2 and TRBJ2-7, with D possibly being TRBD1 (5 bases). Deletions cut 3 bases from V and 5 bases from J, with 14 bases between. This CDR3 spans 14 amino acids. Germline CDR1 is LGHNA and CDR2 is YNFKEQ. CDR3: CASSQDRAGNEQYS. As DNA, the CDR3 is TGTGCCAGCAGCCAGGACCGGGCAGGGAACGAGCAGTACTCC.

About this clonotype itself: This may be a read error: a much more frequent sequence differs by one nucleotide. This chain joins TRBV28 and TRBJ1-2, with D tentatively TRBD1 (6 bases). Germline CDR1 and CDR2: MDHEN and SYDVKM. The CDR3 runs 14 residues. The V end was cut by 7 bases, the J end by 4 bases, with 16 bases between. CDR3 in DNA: TGTGCCAGCACCTCGGGACACCTCATCTATGGCTACACCTTC. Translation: CASTSGHLIYGYTF.

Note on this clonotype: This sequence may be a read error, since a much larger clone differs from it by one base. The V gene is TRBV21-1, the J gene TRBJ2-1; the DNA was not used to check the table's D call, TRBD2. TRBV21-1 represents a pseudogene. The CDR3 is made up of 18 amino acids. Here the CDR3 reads CASSKAHGTSGRYNEQFF. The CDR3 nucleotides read TGTGCCAGCAGCAAAGCCCACGGGACTAGCGGGAGGTACAATGAGCAGTTCTTC.

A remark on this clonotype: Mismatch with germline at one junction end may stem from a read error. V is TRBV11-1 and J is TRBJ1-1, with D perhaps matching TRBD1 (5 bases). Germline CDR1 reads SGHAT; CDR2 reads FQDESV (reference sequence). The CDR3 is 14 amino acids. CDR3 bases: TGTGCCAGCAGCTTAAGCCGGGGGATAGCTGAAGCTCTCTTT. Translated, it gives CASSLSRGIAEALF.

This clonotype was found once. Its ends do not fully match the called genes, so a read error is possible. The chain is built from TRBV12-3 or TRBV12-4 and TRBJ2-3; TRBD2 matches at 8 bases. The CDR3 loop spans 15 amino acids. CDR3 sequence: CASSPQRESPDTQYF. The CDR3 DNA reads TGTGCCAGCAGTCCGCAGCGGGAGAGCCCAGATACACAGTATTTT.

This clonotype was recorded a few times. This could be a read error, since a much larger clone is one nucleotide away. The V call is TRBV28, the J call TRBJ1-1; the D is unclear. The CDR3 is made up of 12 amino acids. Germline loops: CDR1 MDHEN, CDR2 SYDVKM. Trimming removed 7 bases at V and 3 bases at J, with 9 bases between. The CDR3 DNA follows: TGTGCCAGCAATTACGAATACACTGAAGCTTTCTTT. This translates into CASNYEYTEAFF.

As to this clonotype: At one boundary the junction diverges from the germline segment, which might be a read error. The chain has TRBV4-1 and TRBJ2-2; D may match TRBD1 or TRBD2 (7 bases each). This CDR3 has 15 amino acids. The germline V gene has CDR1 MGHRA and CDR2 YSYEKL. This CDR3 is CVSSLQGEGSGELFF. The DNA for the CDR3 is TGCGTCAGCAGCCTCCAGGGGGAGGGCTCCGGGGAACTGTTTTTT.

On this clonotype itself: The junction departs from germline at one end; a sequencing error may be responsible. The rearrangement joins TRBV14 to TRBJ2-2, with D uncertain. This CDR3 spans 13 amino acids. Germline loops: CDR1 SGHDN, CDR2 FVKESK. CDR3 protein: CVSSSQIIGELFF. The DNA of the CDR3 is TGTGTCAGCAGCTCTCAGATCATCGGGGAGCTGTTTTTT.

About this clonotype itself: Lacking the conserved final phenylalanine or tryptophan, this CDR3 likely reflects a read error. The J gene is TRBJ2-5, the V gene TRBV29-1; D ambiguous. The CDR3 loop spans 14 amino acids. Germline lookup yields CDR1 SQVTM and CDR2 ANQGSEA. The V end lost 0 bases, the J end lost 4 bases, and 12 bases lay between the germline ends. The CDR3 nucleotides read TGCAGCGTTGAAGATGTCGGATATGGAGAGACCCAGTACTGC. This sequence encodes CSVEDVGYGETQYC.

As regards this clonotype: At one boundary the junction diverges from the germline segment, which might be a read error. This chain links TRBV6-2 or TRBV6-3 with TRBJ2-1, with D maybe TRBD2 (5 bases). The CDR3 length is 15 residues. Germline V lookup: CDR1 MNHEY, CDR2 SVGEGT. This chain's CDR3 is CASSPLNGTYNERSF. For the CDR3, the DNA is TGTGCCAGCAGTCCCCTGAACGGAACCTACAATGAGCGGTCCTTC.

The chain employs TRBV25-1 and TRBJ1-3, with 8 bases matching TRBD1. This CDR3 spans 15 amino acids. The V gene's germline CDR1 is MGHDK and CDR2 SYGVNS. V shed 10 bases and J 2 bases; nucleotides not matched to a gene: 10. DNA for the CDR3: TGTGCCAACAGGGGGGACTGGGGCACTGGAAACACCATATATTTT. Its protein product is CANRGDWGTGNTIYF.

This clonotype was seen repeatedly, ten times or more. CDR3 nucleotides: TGCGCCAGCAGCCAAGACTGGCCGGGGCCTGGCTACACCTTC. Amino acids: CASSQDWPGPGYTF. The chain joins TRBV4-3 to TRBJ1-2; D is perhaps TRBD1 (5 bases). The germline gives CDR1 LGHNA, CDR2 YSLEER. This CDR3 spans 14 amino acids. V dropped 0 bases and J dropped 7 bases, with 12 bases sitting between them.

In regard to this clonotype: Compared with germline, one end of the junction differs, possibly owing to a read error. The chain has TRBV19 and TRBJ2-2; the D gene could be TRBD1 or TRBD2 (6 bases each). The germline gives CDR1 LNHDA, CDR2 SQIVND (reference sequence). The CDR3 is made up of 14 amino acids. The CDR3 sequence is CASRPVGGTWELFF. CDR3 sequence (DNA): TGTGCCAGTAGGCCCGTCGGGGGCACCTGGGAGCTATTTTTT. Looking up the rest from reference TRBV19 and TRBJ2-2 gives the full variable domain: DGGITQSPKYLFRKEGQNVTLSCEQNLNHDAMYWYRQDPGQGLRLIYYSQIVNDFQKGDIAEGYSVSREKKESFPLTVTSAQKNPTAFYLCASRPVGGTWELFFGEGSRLTVL.

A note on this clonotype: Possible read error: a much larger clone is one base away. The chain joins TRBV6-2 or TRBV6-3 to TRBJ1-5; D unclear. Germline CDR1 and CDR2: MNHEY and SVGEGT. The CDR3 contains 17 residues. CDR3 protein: CASSPPAAGISNQSQHF. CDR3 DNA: TGTGCCAGCAGCCCACCGGCCGCGGGGATCAGCAATCAGTCCCAGCATTTT.

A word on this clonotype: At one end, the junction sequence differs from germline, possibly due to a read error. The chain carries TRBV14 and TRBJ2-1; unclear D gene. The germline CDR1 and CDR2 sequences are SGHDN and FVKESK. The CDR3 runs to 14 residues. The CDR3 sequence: CASSQNLDTSEQLF. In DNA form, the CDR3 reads TGTGCCAGCAGCCAAAATCTCGACACCAGTGAACAGCTCTTC.

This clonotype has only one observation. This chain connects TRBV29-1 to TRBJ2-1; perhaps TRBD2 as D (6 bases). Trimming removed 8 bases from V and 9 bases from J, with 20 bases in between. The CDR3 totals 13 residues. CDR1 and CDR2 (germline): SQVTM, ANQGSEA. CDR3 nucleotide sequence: TGCAGCTCCGGTACTAGCAACTGGATTGAGCAGTTCTTC. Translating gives CSSGTSNWIEQFF.

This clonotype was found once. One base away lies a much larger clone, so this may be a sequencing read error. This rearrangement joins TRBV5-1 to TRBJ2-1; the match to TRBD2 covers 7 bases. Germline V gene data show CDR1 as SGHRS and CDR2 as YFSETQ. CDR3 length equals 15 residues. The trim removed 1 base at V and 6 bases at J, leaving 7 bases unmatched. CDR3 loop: CASSLTGGGSNEQFF. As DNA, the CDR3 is TGCGCCAGCAGCTTGACGGGGGGAGGGAGCAATGAGCAGTTCTTC.

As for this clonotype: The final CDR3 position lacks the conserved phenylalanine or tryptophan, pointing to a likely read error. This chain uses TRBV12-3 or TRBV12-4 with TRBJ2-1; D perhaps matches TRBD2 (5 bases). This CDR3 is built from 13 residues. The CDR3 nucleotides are TGTGCTAGCAGCCGCACGGGATACAATGAGCAGTTCCTC. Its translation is CASSRTGYNEQFL.

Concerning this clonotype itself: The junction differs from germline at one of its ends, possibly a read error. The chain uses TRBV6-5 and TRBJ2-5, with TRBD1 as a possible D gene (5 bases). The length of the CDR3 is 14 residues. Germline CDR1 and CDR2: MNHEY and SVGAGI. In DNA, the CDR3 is TGTGCCAGCAGCCAACAGGAGTGGGAAGAGACCAAGTACTTC. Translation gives CASSQQEWEETKYF.

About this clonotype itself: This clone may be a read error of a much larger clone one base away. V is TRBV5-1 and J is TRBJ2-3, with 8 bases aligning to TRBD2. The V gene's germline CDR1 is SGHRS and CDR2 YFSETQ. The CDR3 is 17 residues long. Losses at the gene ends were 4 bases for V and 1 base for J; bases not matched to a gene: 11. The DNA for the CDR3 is TGCGCCAGCAGCCCTCTGAGGACTAGCAACCGCACAGATACGCAGTATTTT. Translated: CASSPLRTSNRTDTQYF. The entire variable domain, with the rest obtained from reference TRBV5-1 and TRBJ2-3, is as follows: KAGVTQTPRYLIKTRGQQVTLSCSPISGHRSVSWYQQTPGQGLQFLFEYFSETQRNKGNFPGRFSGRQFSNSRSEMNVSTLELGDSALYLCASSPLRTSNRTDTQYFGPGTRLTVL.

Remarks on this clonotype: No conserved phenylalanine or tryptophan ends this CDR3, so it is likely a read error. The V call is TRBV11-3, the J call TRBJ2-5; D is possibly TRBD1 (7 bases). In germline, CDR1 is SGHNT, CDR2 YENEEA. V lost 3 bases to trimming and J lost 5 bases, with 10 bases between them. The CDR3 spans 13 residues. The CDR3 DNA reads TGTGCCAGCAGCTTCAGGGGGGAGGAGACCCAGTACTTA. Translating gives CASSFRGEETQYL.

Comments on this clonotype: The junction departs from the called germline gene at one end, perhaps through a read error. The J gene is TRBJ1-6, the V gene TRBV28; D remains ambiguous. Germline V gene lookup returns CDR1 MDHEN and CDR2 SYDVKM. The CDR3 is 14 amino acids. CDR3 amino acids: CASSLAGLISPLQF. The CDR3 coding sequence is TGTGCCAGCAGTTTAGCCGGGTTAATTTCACCCCTCCAGTTT.

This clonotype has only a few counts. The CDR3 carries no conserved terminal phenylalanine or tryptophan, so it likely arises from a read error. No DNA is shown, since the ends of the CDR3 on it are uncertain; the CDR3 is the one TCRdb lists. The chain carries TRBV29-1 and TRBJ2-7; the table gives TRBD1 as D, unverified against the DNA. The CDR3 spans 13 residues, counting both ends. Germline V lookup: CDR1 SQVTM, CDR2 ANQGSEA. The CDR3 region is CSVTGTGRGEQCL.